This T cell receptor (beta chain) was profiled in a study of T cell responses to AZD1222 COVID-19 vaccine. Study results and caveats: Mapped onto spike, vaccine-associated CD4 TCRs spanned it and were dominant at 160-218 and 743-854.

Method: immunoSEQ multiplex PCR; TCRdb's copy keeps in-frame clones and lacks some. The repertoire includes about 100,000 clones, over 75% of them detected once, and 4% to 4.5% sits in the top ten. A word on this clone: What it binds is not known.

CDR1 and CDR2 from the germline V gene are LGHDT and YNNKEL (reference sequence). V was clipped by 2 bases and J by 0 bases, with 11 bases between them. This CDR3 is built from 16 residues. The sample consisted of peripheral blood, taken on day 0 of MenACWY control vaccination. This TCR derives from an adult in good health. The gene calls are TRBV3-1 (or the pseudogene TRBV3-2) and TRBJ1-3; D gene unclear. The CDR3 loop is CASSQSGPNSGNTIYF. CDR3 nucleotides: TGTGCCAGCAGCCAAAGCGGACCCAACTCTGGAAACACCATATATTTT.